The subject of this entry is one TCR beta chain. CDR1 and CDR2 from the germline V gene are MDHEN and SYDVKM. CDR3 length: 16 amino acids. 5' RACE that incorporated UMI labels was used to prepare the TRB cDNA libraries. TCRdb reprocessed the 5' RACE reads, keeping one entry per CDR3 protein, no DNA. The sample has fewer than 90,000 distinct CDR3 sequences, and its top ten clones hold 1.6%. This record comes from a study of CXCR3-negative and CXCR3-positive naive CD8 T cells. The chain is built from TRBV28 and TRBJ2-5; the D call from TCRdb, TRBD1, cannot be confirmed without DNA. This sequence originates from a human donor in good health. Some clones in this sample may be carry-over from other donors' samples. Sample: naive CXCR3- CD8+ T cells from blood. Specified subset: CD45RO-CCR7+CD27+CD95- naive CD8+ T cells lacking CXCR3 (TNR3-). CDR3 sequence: CASSLSGPPYQETQYF.